This T cell receptor (beta chain) was recovered during a study of blood T cells in healthy people across ages. Findings and caveats of the study: Percentage of naive T cells showed a strong correlation with TCR beta diversity. While age rose, TCR beta diversity per million T cells dropped in a roughly linear way.

For the second PCR, which ran for about 6 to 11 cycles, a sample-barcoded 5' primer and a J-beta primer mix were used. Each cDNA was tagged by a template-switch adaptor containing 12 random nucleotides. MiXCR, applied by TCRdb to the 5' RACE reads, yields one record per CDR3 protein. The table shows fewer than 950,000 distinct CDR3 sequences, with approximately 35% occurring only once. A minimum of 7 million PBMCs was isolated per sample. As to this clonotype: Antigen unknown.

Germline CDR1 and CDR2: DFQATT and SNEGSKA (reference sequence). This CDR3 is 16 amino acids long. The germline V and J ends were trimmed by 3 bases and 0 bases, with 15 bases remaining between them. The rearrangement uses TRBV20-1 and TRBJ1-3; D not certain. What was sequenced was blood. The receptor was isolated from a man between 18 and 29 years old in good health. The CDR3 DNA sequence: TGCAGTGCTAGCAAGAGCGACGGGAGCTCTGGAAACACCATATATTTT. The encoded protein is CSASKSDGSSGNTIYF.